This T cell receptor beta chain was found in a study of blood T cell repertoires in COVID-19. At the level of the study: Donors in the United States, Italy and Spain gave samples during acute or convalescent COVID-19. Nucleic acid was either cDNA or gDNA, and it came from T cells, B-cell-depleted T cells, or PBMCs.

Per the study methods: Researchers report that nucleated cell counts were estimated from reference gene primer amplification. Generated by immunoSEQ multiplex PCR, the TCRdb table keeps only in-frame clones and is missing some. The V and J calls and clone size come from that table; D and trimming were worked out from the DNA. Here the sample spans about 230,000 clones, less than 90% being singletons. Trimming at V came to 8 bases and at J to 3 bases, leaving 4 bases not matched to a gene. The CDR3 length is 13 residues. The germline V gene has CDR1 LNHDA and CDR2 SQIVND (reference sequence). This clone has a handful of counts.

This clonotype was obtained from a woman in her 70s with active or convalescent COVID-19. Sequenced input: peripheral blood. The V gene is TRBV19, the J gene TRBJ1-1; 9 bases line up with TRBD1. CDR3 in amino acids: CASGRDRDTEAFF. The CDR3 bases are TGTGCCAGTGGAAGGGACAGGGACACTGAAGCTTTCTTT.